This T cell receptor (beta chain) was obtained from a study of molecular identifiers for immune sequencing clone quantification. Methods described previously, with TCR primers listed, were used for bulk TCR libraries. TCRdb called the PCR reads again in MiXCR, with one record for every CDR3 protein. The sample contains some 580,000 distinct CDR3 sequences, over 25% of which appear only once. Germline-derived CDR1 and CDR2 are SEHNR and FQNEAQ (reference sequence). Trimming shortened V by 6 bases and J by 6 bases, and 11 bases separated the two germline ends. The length of the CDR3 is 12 residues. In its sample, this clonotype was seen many times.

The source of this sequence is a human donor in good health. Some libraries in this study had Jurkat cell RNA spiked in. Sequencing was performed on naive CD8+ T cells from blood, with Jurkat cell RNA spiked in. Stated subset: FACS-sorted CD8+CD4-CCR7+CD45RA+ naive T cells. The chain carries TRBV7-9 and TRBJ1-1; D possibly corresponds to TRBD1 (5 bases). In DNA form, the CDR3 reads TGTGCCAGCAGACCAGGGAGCGCTGAAGCTTTCTTT. Translated: CASRPGSAEAFF.